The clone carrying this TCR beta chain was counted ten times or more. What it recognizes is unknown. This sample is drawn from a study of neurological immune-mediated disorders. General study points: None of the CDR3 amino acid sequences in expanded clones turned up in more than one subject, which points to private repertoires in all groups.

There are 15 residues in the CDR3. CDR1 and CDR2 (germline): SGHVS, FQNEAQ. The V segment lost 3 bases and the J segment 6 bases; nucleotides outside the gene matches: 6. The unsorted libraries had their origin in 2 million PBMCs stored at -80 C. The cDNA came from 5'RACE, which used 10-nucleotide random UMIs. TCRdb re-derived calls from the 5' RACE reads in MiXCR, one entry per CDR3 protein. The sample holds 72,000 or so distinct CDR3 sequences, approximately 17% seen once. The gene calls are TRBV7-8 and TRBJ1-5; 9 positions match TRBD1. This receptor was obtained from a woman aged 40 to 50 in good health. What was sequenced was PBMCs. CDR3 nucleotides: TGTGCCAGCAGCTTCCTGGGACAGGGCAGTCAGCCCCAGCATTTT. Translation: CASSFLGQGSQPQHF.